These T cell receptor beta chains were read from a single sample in a study of OX40 agonist ivuxolimab in advanced cancers. Sequencing was performed with immunoSEQ multiplex PCR; in TCRdb, only in-frame clones are kept and a portion is missing. The sample yields about 74,000 clones, approximately 79% seen once. The starting material was CD4+ or CD8+ T cells sorted from blood, obtained in a trial of the OX40 agonist ivuxolimab. Receptor source: an adult with an advanced solid tumor such as melanoma, head and neck, liver or kidney cancer. Both conserved end residues are part of each CDR3. D genes are given only for firm matches. The listing skips clone size in some rows; elsewhere it reads once, few, many or a size class.

d_call	j_call	v_call	clone_size	cdr3_aa	cdr3_nt
-	TRBJ1-1	TRBV5-6	-	CASRVVGLNTEAFF	TGTGCCAGCAGGGTGGTGGGGCTGAACACTGAAGCTTTCTTT
TRBD1	TRBJ2-1	TRBV18	-	CASSPGTGLNNEQFF	TGTGCCAGCTCACCCGGGACAGGGCTAAACAATGAGCAGTTCTTC
-	TRBJ2-7	TRBV28	-	CASSKRARLSYEQYF	TGTGCCAGCAGTAAGAGGGCCAGGTTATCCTACGAGCAGTACTTC
-	TRBJ1-5	TRBV2	-	CASLTGLGNQPQHF	TGTGCCAGCCTCACAGGGTTGGGGAATCAGCCCCAGCATTTT
TRBD1	TRBJ2-1	TRBV6-5	-	CARDRSKFF	TGTGCCAGGGACAGGTCCAAGTTCTTC
-	TRBJ1-4	TRBV5-4	once	CASSSFPRDTTNEKLFF	TGTGCCAGCAGCTCCTTTCCGAGGGATACAACTAATGAAAAACTGTTTTTT
-	TRBJ2-3	TRBV27	-	CASSSGTSTDTQYF	TGTGCCAGCAGCTCCGGGACTAGCACAGATACGCAGTATTTT
-	TRBJ2-7	TRBV5-4	-	CASSFPGSYEQYF	TGTGCCAGCAGCTTTCCCGGGTCCTACGAGCAGTACTTC
-	TRBJ2-2	TRBV4-2	once	CASSQAGTNTGELFF	TGTGCCAGCAGCCAAGCCGGGACGAACACCGGGGAGCTGTTTTTT
-	TRBJ2-4	TRBV27	-	CASSSPLAKNIQYF	TGTGCCAGCAGTTCCCCACTAGCCAAAAACATTCAGTACTTC
-	TRBJ2-4	TRBV28	-	CASSLIEPAKNIQYF	TGTGCCAGCAGTTTAATAGAACCTGCCAAAAACATTCAGTACTTC
-	TRBJ2-1	TRBV7-2	few	CASSLVGGGSNNEQFF	TGTGCCAGCAGCTTAGTTGGAGGGGGCTCCAACAATGAGCAGTTCTTC
-	TRBJ2-3	TRBV19	once	CASSPYLDTQYF	TGTGCCAGTAGTCCATACCTAGATACGCAGTATTTT
-	TRBJ1-2	TRBV19	-	CASSIKAAPVFGYTF	TGTGCCAGTAGTATCAAGGCCGCACCGGTCTTTGGCTACACCTTC
TRBD1	TRBJ1-5	TRBV27	-	CASSLVAGGINQPQHF	TGTGCCAGCAGTTTAGTAGCAGGGGGCATCAATCAGCCCCAGCATTTT
TRBD1	TRBJ2-3	TRBV7-9	once	CASRIKSRTGTDSTDTQYF	TGTGCCAGCAGGATTAAATCCCGTACCGGGACAGATAGCACAGATACGCAGTATTTT
-	TRBJ2-5	TRBV5-5	-	CASSSVRETQYF	TGTGCCAGCAGCTCCGTTAGGGAGACCCAGTACTTC
-	TRBJ2-7	TRBV6-1	-	CASSEEGGAYEQYF	TGTGCCAGCAGTGAAGAAGGGGGAGCCTACGAGCAGTACTTC
-	TRBJ2-7	TRBV5-4	few	CASSTIRDSSYEQYF	TGTGCCAGCAGCACAATCCGGGACTCCTCCTACGAGCAGTACTTC
-	TRBJ1-2	TRBV19	few	CAIGGIGDYGYTF	TGTGCCATAGGCGGAATTGGAGACTATGGCTACACCTTC
-	TRBJ2-5	TRBV7-2	-	CASNPRRGETQYF	TGTGCCAGCAACCCCCGGAGGGGGGAGACCCAGTACTTC
-	TRBJ1-1	TRBV28	-	CASSVTGTRGGGPPAFF	TGTGCCAGCAGTGTGACCGGGACAAGGGGGGGAGGGCCGCCGGCTTTCTTT
TRBD1	TRBJ2-3	TRBV27	-	CASSPWTGNTDTQYF	TGTGCCAGCAGTCCATGGACAGGGAATACAGATACGCAGTATTTT
-	TRBJ2-1	TRBV27	-	CASNRGRSYNEQFF	TGTGCCAGCAATCGAGGAAGGTCCTACAATGAGCAGTTCTTC
-	TRBJ1-3	TRBV15	-	CATSRNPPRSSGNTIYF	TGTGCCACCAGCAGGAACCCCCCCAGGAGCTCTGGAAACACCATATATTTT